This T cell receptor (beta chain) appears in the sequencing data of a study of PD-1 blockade in classical Hodgkin lymphoma. Data came from immunoSEQ multiplex PCR; TCRdb stores just in-frame clones and leaves some out. The sample contains around 13,000 clones, 81% of which appear only once. This clone was observed a handful of times. Germline CDR1 and CDR2: SGHAT and FQNNGV. The CDR3 covers 16 residues. Trimming removed 5 bases from V and 7 bases from J; junction bases left unmatched: 12. Relapse after autologous stem cell transplantation occurred in every patient, and brentuximab vedotin exposure varied.

J is TRBJ2-3 and V is TRBV11-2; TRBD2 matches at 10 bases. The material was peripheral blood mononuclear cells (PBMCs), obtained at baseline. This TCR was recovered from a human donor with classical Hodgkin lymphoma. The CDR3: CASSQTHLAGENTQYF. CDR3 bases: TGTGCCAGCAGCCAGACACACCTAGCGGGGGAAAATACGCAGTATTTT.